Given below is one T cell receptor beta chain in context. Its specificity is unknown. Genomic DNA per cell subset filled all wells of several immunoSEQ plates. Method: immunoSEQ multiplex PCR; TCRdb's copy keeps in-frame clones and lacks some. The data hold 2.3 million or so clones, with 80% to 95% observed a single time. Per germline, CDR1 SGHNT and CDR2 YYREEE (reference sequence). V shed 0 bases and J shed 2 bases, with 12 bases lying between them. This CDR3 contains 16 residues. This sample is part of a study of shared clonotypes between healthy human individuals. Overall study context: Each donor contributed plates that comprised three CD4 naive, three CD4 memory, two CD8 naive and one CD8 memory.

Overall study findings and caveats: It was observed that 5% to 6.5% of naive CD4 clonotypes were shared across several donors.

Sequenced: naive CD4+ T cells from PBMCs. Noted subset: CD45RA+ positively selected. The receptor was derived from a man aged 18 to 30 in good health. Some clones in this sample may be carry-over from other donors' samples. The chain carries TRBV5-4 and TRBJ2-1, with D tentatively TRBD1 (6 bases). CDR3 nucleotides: TGTGCCAGCAGCTTGGAAGGGGGAGTTGCCTACAATGAGCAGTTCTTC. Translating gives CASSLEGGVAYNEQFF.